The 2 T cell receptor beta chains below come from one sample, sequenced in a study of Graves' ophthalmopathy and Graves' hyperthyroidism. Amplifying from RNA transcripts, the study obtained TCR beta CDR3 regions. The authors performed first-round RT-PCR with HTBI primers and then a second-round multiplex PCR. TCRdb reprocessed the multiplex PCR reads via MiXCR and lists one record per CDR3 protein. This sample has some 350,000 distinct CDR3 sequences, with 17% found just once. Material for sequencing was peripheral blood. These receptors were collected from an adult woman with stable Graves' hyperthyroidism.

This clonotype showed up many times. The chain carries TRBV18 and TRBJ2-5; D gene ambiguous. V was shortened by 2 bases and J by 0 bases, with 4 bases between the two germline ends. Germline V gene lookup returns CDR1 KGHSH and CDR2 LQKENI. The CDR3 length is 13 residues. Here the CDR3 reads CASSPGDQETQYF. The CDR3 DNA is TGTGCCAGCTCACCAGGGGACCAAGAGACCCAGTACTTC.

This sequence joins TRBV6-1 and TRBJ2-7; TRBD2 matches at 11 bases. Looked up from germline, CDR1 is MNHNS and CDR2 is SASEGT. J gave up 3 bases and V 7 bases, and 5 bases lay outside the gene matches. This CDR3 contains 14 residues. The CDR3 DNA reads TGTGCCAGCAATCCGGGACTAGCGGTCTACGAGCAGTACTTC. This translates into CASNPGLAVYEQYF.